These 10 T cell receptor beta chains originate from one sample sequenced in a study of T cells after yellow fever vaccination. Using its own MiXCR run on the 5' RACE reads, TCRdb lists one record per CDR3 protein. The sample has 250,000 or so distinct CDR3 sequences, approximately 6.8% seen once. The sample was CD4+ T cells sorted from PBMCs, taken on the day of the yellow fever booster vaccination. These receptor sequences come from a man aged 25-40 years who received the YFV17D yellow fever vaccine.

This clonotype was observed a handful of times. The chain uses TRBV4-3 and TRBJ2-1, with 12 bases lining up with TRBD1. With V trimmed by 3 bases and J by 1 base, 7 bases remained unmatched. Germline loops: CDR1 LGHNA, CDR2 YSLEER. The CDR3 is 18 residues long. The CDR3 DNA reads TGCGCCAGCAGCCAGGAGGGGGGACAGGGGGCTTCCTACAATGAGCAGTTCTTC. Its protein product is CASSQEGGQGASYNEQFF.

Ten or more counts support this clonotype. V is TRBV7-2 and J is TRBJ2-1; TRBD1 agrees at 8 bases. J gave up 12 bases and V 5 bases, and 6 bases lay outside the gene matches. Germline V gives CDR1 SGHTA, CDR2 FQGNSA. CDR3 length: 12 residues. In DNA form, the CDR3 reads TGTGCCAGCAGCGGACAGGGAGGAAGGCAGTTCTTC. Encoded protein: CASSGQGGRQFF.

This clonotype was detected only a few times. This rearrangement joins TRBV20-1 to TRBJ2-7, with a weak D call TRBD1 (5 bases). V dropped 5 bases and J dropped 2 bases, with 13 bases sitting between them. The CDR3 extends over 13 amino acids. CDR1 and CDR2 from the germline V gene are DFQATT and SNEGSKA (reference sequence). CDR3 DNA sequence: TGCAGTGCTCTGCGACAGAGAACCTACGAGCAGTACTTC. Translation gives CSALRQRTYEQYF.

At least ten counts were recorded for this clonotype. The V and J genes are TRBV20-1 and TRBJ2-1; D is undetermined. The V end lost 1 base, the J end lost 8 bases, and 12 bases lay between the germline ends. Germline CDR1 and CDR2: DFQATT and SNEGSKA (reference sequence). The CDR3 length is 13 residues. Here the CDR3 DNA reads TGCAGTGCTAGAGTAGGGTGGGGTGATGAGCAGTTCTTC. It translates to CSARVGWGDEQFF.

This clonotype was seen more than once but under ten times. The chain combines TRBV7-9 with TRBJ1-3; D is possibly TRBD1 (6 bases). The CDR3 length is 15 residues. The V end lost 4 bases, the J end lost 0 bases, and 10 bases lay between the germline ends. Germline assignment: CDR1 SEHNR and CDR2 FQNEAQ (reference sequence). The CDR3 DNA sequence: TGTGCCAGCAGCTCTGACAGGAACTCTGGAAACACCATATATTTT. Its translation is CASSSDRNSGNTIYF.

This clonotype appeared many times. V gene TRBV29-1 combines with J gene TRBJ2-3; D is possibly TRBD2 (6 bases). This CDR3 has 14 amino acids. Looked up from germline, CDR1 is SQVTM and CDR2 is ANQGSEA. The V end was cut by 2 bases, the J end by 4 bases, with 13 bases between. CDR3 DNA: TGCAGCGTTGAAATCGCGGGGCGGTCAGATACGCAGTATTTT. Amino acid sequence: CSVEIAGRSDTQYF.

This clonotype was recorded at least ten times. The DNA for the CDR3 is TGCGCCAGCAGCAAAAGGGTAGAAGCCGGGGAGCTGTTTTTT. Its protein is CASSKRVEAGELFF. The chain uses TRBV4-3 and TRBJ2-2; D gene uncertain. The CDR3 loop spans 14 amino acids. In germline, CDR1 is LGHNA, CDR2 YSLEER. V lost 5 bases and J lost 6, with 13 bases in between.

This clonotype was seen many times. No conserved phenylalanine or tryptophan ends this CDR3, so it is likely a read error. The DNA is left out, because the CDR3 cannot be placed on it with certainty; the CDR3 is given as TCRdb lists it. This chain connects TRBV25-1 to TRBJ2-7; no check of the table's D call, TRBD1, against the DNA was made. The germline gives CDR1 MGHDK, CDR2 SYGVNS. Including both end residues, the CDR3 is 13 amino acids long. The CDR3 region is CASRRPGSHQVLL.

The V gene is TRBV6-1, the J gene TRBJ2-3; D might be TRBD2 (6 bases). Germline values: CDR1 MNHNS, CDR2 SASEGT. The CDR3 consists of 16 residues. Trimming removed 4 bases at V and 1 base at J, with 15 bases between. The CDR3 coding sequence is TGTGCCAGCAGTGCTCGATTTAGCGGAGGCACAGATACGCAGTATTTT. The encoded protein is CASSARFSGGTDTQYF.

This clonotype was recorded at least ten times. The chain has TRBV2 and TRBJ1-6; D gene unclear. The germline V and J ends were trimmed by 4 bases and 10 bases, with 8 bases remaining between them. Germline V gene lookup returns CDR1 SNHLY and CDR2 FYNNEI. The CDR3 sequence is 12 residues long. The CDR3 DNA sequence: TGTGCCAGCAGTGGTGCGAGATCACCCCTCCACTTT. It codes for CASSGARSPLHF.